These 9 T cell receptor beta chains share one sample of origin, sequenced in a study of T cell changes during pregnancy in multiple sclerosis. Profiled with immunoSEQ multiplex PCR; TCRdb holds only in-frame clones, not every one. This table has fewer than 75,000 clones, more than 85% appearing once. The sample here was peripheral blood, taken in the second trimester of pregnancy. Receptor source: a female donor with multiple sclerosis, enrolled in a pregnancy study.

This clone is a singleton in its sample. The CDR3, as DNA: TGTGCCAGCAGCGCCGACTATAACAGGGGGGAGCGGGGTGAGCAGTTCTTC. Its protein is CASSADYNRGERGEQFF. V gene TRBV9 combines with J gene TRBJ2-1, with a weak D call TRBD1 (8 bases). Trimming stripped 3 bases from V and 9 bases from J, with 25 bases between. CDR1 and CDR2 from the germline V gene are SGDLS and YYNGEE. CDR3 length: 17 amino acids.

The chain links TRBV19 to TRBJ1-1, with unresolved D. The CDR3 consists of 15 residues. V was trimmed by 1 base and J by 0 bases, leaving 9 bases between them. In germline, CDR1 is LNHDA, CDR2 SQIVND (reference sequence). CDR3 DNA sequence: TGTGCCAGTAGTATAGCCCGGGGTCTGAACACTGAAGCTTTCTTT. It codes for CASSIARGLNTEAFF. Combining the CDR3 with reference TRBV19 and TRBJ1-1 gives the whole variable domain DGGITQSPKYLFRKEGQNVTLSCEQNLNHDAMYWYRQDPGQGLRLIYYSQIVNDFQKGDIAEGYSVSREKKESFPLTVTSAQKNPTAFYLCASSIARGLNTEAFFGQGTRLTVV.

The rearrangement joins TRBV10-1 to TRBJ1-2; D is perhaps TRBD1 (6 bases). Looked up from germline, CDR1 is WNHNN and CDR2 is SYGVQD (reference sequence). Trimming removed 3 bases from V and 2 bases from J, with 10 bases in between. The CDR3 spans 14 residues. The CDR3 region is CASSEGDRNYGYTF. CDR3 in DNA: TGCGCCAGCAGTGAAGGTGACAGGAACTATGGCTACACCTTC.

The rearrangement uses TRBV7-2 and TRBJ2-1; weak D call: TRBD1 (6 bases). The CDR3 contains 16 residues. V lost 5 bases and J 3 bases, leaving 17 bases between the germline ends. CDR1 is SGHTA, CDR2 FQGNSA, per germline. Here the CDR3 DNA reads TGTGCCAGCAGCGGGGCAGGGGCGGGCATCTACAATGAGCAGTTCTTC. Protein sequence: CASSGAGAGIYNEQFF. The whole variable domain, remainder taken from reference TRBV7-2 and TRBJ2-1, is GAGVSQSPSNKVTEKGKDVELRCDPISGHTALYWYRQSLGQGLEFLIYFQGNSAPDKSGLPSDRFSAERTGGSVSTLTIQRTQQEDSAVYLCASSGAGAGIYNEQFFGPGTRLTVL.

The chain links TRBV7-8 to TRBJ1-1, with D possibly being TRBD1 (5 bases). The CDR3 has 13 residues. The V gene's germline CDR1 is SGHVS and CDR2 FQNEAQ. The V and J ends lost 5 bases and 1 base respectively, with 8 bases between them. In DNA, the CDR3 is TGTGCCAGCAGCCGCCAGGGGAACACTGAAGCTTTCTTT. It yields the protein CASSRQGNTEAFF.

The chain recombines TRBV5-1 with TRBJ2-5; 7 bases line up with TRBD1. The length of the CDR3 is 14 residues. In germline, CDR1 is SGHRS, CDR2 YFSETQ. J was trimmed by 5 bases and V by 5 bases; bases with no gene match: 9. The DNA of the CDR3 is TGCGCCAGCAGTGAGACAGGGAATATCGAGACCCAGTACTTC. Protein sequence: CASSETGNIETQYF. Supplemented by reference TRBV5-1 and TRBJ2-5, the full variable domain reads KAGVTQTPRYLIKTRGQQVTLSCSPISGHRSVSWYQQTPGQGLQFLFEYFSETQRNKGNFPGRFSGRQFSNSRSEMNVSTLELGDSALYLCASSETGNIETQYFGPGTRLLVL.

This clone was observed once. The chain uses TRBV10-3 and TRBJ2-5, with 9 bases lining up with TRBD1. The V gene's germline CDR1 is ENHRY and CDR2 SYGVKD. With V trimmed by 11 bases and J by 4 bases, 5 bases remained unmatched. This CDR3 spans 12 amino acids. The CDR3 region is CASTGGAETQYF. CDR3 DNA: TGTGCCTCAACAGGGGGCGCAGAGACCCAGTACTTC.

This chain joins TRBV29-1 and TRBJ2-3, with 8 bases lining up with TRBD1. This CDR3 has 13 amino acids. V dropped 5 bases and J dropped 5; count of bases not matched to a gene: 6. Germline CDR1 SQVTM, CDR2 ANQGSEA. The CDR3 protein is CSVPGQGGDTQYF. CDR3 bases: TGCAGCGTTCCCGGACAGGGTGGAGATACGCAGTATTTT.

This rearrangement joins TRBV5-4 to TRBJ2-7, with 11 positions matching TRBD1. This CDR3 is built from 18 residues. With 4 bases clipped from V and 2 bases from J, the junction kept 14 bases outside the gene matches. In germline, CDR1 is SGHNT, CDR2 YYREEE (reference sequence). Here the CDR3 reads CASSRRTGGEPVPYEQYF. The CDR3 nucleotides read TGTGCCAGCAGCCGGCGGACAGGGGGCGAGCCGGTTCCCTACGAGCAGTACTTC.